This T cell receptor beta chain was observed in a study of control samples from healthy donors and cancer patients. The repertoire was sequenced with immunoSEQ multiplex PCR; TCRdb's copy has only in-frame clones and lacks some. The table lists approximately 70,000 clones, around 82% of them singletons. The specimen sequenced was blood. The sequence derives from a man between 50 and 59 years old in good health.

CDR3 sequence: CASSKQGKTQYF. CDR3 in DNA: TGTGCCAGCAGCAAGCAAGGGAAGACGCAGTATTTT. The J gene is TRBJ2-3, the V gene TRBV7-2; D gene uncertain. This CDR3 contains 12 residues. With 5 bases removed from V and 9 bases from J, the gap between germline ends came to 12 bases. Germline assignment: CDR1 SGHTA and CDR2 FQGNSA.